This TCR beta chain was captured by sequencing in a study of shared clonotypes between healthy human individuals (TCRdb year 2020). Context from the whole study: A few men and a couple of women, aged 18 to 49 years, made up the cohort. Per donor, three plates each were used for CD4 naive and CD4 memory, two for CD8 naive, and one for CD8 memory. To increase sequencing depth and limit assay-specific biases, different laboratories used diverse techniques to prepare libraries and sequence TCR repertoires. Each donor's leukapheresis produced roughly between about 0.85 and 10 billion PBMCs. The study deeply sequenced blood TCR repertoires of roughly five healthy adults to estimate repertoire size and the extent of clonotype sharing between individuals. Study-level results and caveats: Incomplete sequencing was indicated by rarefaction of sorted-subset datasets, despite the large sequencing depth. About 5% of naive CD4, around 4% of naive CD8, roughly 2.4% of memory CD4, and 0.35% to 0.4% of memory CD8 clonotypes were shared across four donors. Because the study included a small number of donors, the genetic and exposure-history diversity represented was limited. Pairwise subsampling led to the expectation that sequencing depth would affect the degree of clonotype sharing among donors. Compared with non-shared clonotypes, clonotypes shared by all four sorted-subset donors had higher generation probabilities. Larger estimated clonotype richness was generally found for naive subsets than for memory subsets. Sampling was restricted to blood, and TCR repertoires in tissues likely differ from the TCR repertoires found in blood.

For the CD8 naive samples, CD45RO-negative cells were positively selected for CCR7, yielding a CD45RA+CCR7+ population from which TemRA cells were excluded. Healthy HIV-negative adults with no recently reported acute infections or vaccinations were included as donors. All donors were Caucasian adults living in Nashville, Tennessee, USA. Blood was collected by leukapheresis, and PBMCs were isolated by Ficoll-Histopaque density gradient centrifugation and then cryopreserved in liquid nitrogen vapor phase. Purity and quantity of every magnetically sorted T cell population were checked by analytical flow cytometry. From each sorted fraction, genomic DNA was isolated and quantified by UV absorbance on a Nanodrop 2000c. For this clone: The antigen it recognizes is unknown. Base quality data are lacking; no much larger clone is found one base away.

CDR1 and CDR2 (MNHEY, SMNVEV) derive from the germline V gene (reference sequence). V loses 8 bases at its end and J loses 4 bases; junction bases beyond the gene matches: 12. Taken from cysteine to phenylalanine, the CDR3 has 15 residues. The read is trimmed to its CDR3 DNA, 45 bases read in frame from base 1. TCR CDR3 regions were amplified from genomic DNA by multiplex PCR using the deep immunoSEQ assay. For each cell subset, the extracted genomic DNA was distributed evenly across all wells of several immunoSEQ 96-well plates, and each plate served as one replicate. For sorted subsets, about 210 ng of genomic DNA, equivalent to roughly 30,000 T cell genomes, went into each replicate PCR. Purified libraries were measured with a Qubit 3.0 fluorometer, size-checked on a Bioanalyzer 2100, and measured again with the KAPA Library Quantification kit. A separate single-read 150-cycle Illumina NextSeq 550 flow cell was used to sequence each immunoSEQ 96-well plate. In the original analysis: The immunoSEQ output contained only junctional sequences without quality scores, so filtering could not match that applied to full-length reads. To assign V/J genes and CDR3, sequences were annotated against IMGT germline references using PyIR, a Python wrapper for IgBLAST v1.9. Any read was removed if the V/J assignment was weak (E-value above 1e-6), the CDR3 was missing, or the read contained stop codons, out-of-frame junctions, or ambiguous translated residues. A V3J clonotype was defined by an identical inferred V gene, J gene, and CDR3 amino acid sequence. Percentage overlap between repertoires was computed as shared unique clonotypes divided by the size of the smaller repertoire. RTK rarefaction, the Chao1 estimator, and Recon v2.1 estimates of unobserved clonotypes were used to assess repertoire richness. For all TCRbeta clonotypes obtained by the gDNA method from four donors, generation probabilities were computed with OLGA. This is the immuneACCESS table as TCRdb keeps it, with only in-frame sequences that have V and J called. A part of the clones is gone; compared with another copy, unresolved V genes explain less than half, and the rest is unexplained. V, J and clone size were drawn from that table, and D and trimming were deduced from the DNA. Recorded for this sample are roughly 2,000,000 clones; around 93% of them occurred a single time. About 1.6% of the sample belongs to the ten largest clones.

The rearranged segments are TRBV27 and TRBJ1-2; TRBD1 agrees with 8 junctional bases. The source is a man aged 18 to 30 in good health. Some clones in this sample may be carry-over from other donors' samples. Sequenced: naive CD8+ T cells from PBMCs. The meaning of the sample's cell subset or site label: CD45RA+CCR7+. The bases read TGTGCCAGCCGAACGGGACAGGCCTTTTCCTATGGCTACACCTTC. Its protein is CASRTGQAFSYGYTF.